This is a list of T cell receptor beta chains from one sample in a study of shared clonotypes between healthy human individuals. Method: immunoSEQ multiplex PCR; TCRdb's copy keeps in-frame clones and lacks some. The data hold a few hundred thousand clones, with 70% to 85% observed a single time. The sample consisted of PBMCs. All receptors derive from a woman in her forties in good health. Some clones in this sample may be carry-over from other donors' samples. Both conserved end residues are part of each CDR3. A D gene is named only where the DNA matches it firmly. The listing skips clone size in some rows; elsewhere it reads once, few, many or a size class.

TRBJ1-5 | once | . | TRBV21-1 | 13 | CASSKGQWQPQHF | TGTGCCAGCAGCAAAGGACAGTGGCAGCCCCAGCATTTT
TRBJ2-5 | . | . | TRBV6-1 | 14 | CASSEGGTKETQYF | TGTGCCAGCAGTGAAGGCGGGACGAAAGAGACCCAGTACTTC
TRBJ2-1 | many | TRBD2 | TRBV19 | 14 | CASSKRERYNEQFF | TGTGCCAGTAGTAAGCGGGAGCGTTACAATGAGCAGTTCTTC
TRBJ2-1 | . | TRBD2 | TRBV28 | 16 | CASSRSGSISNNEQFF | TGTGCCAGCAGTAGAAGCGGGAGCATATCAAACAATGAGCAGTTCTTC
TRBJ2-3 | . | . | TRBV27 | 14 | CATNRGNHGDTQYF | TGTGCCACCAACCGGGGCAACCACGGTGATACGCAGTATTTT
TRBJ1-2 | . | TRBD1 | TRBV28 | 14 | CASSPGQGTYGYTF | TGTGCCAGCAGTCCTGGACAGGGGACCTATGGCTACACCTTC
TRBJ2-7 | . | TRBD2 | TRBV7-2 | 16 | CASSLTGLAGGNEQYF | TGTGCCAGCAGCTTAACGGGCCTAGCGGGAGGCAACGAGCAGTACTTC
TRBJ2-1 | . | . | TRBV2 | 11 | CASSESSEQFF | TGTGCCAGCAGTGAATCCTCGGAGCAGTTCTTC
TRBJ2-3 | . | . | TRBV7-9 | 10 | CASSPSTQYF | TGTGCCAGCAGCCCCTCTACGCAGTATTTT
TRBJ2-7 | . | . | TRBV28 | 15 | CASRGSEHFSYEQYF | TGTGCCAGCAGGGGCTCAGAACACTTTTCCTACGAGCAGTACTTC
TRBJ2-5 | . | . | TRBV5-1 | 14 | CASSEEIGDETQYF | TGCGCCAGCAGCGAAGAGATAGGCGATGAGACCCAGTACTTC
TRBJ2-5 | . | TRBD2 | TRBV28 | 14 | CASRPGLAVETQYF | TGTGCCAGCAGACCGGGACTAGCGGTTGAGACCCAGTACTTC
TRBJ1-2 | . | . | TRBV28 | 15 | CASITRDWADYGYTF | TGTGCCAGCATAACTAGGGACTGGGCGGACTATGGCTACACCTTC
TRBJ2-1 | . | . | TRBV28 | 15 | CASSPRDRASNEQFF | TGTGCCAGCAGTCCCAGAGACAGAGCCAGCAATGAGCAGTTCTTC
TRBJ2-5 | . | TRBD2 | TRBV6-5 | 15 | CASTASGSGRETQYF | TGTGCCAGCACCGCCTCCGGGAGCGGGAGGGAGACCCAGTACTTC
TRBJ2-1 | . | . | TRBV28 | 12 | CASSLLWDEQFF | TGTGCCAGCAGTTTATTATGGGATGAGCAGTTCTTC
TRBJ1-5 | once | . | TRBV7-2 | 13 | CASSSNSNQPQHF | TGTGCCAGCAGCTCAAACTCCAATCAGCCCCAGCATTTT
TRBJ1-1 | . | . | TRBV2 | 14 | CASSGGVERMEAFF | TGTGCCAGCAGTGGGGGGGTCGAAAGGATGGAAGCTTTCTTT
TRBJ2-1 | . | . | TRBV28 | 15 | CASSLWSSRVNEQFF | TGTGCCAGCAGTTTATGGTCTAGTAGGGTAAATGAGCAGTTCTTC
TRBJ2-5 | . | TRBD2 | TRBV2 | 13 | CASIRGLGETQYF | TGTGCCAGCATCCGAGGACTAGGAGAGACCCAGTACTTC
TRBJ2-2 | . | . | TRBV5-1 | 15 | CASSLDPRGAGELFF | TGCGCCAGCAGCTTGGATCCTAGGGGCGCCGGGGAGCTGTTTTTT
TRBJ1-1 | . | TRBD1 | TRBV6-1 | 13 | CASSPGQGTEAFF | TGTGCCAGCAGCCCGGGACAGGGAACTGAAGCTTTCTTT
TRBJ1-2 | . | . | TRBV27 | 17 | CASSLRFGGARGYGYTF | TGTGCCAGCAGTTTAAGGTTTGGGGGGGCGCGGGGCTATGGCTACACCTTC
TRBJ1-1 | . | . | TRBV27 | 13 | CASRDRAITEAFF | TGTGCCAGCAGGGATCGGGCTATCACTGAAGCTTTCTTT
TRBJ2-2 | . | . | TRBV30 | 14 | CARGVPASTGELFF | TGTGCCCGAGGCGTCCCAGCATCCACCGGGGAGCTGTTTTTT
TRBJ2-3 | . | TRBD2 | TRBV19 | 14 | CASSIVREGDTQYF | TGTGCCAGTAGTATAGTACGGGAGGGTGATACGCAGTATTTT
TRBJ2-1 | . | . | TRBV7-9 | 14 | CASTPELSDNEQFF | TGTGCCAGCACCCCTGAACTGTCTGACAATGAGCAGTTCTTC
TRBJ1-4 | many | TRBD1 | TRBV28 | 14 | CASSLQGGNEKLFF | TGTGCCAGCAGTTTGCAGGGGGGGAATGAAAAACTGTTTTTT
TRBJ2-3 | . | TRBD2 | TRBV7-9 | 15 | CASSSGTSTTDTQYF | TGTGCCAGCAGCTCCGGGACTAGCACCACAGATACGCAGTATTTT
TRBJ1-1 | . | . | TRBV30 | 13 | CACLGLDGSEAFF | TGTGCCTGTCTCGGACTTGACGGATCTGAAGCTTTCTTT
TRBJ1-1 | many | . | TRBV11-2 | 13 | CASSPGQNTEAFF | TGTGCCAGCAGCCCAGGACAGAACACTGAAGCTTTCTTT
TRBJ1-5 | . | TRBD1 | TRBV15 | 15 | CATSPGQGVNQPQHF | TGTGCCACCAGCCCGGGACAGGGGGTAAATCAGCCCCAGCATTTT
TRBJ2-1 | . | . | TRBV5-8 | 14 | CASSFSWGDNEQFF | TGTGCCAGCAGCTTTTCTTGGGGGGACAATGAGCAGTTCTTC
TRBJ2-1 | . | . | TRBV6-4 | 13 | CASSAGGHNEQFF | TGTGCCAGCAGTGCTGGCGGTCACAATGAGCAGTTCTTC
TRBJ2-2 | once | . | TRBV29-1 | 13 | CSVLAGNTGELFF | TGCAGCGTTTTGGCGGGAAACACCGGGGAGCTGTTTTTT
TRBJ1-5 | . | . | TRBV7-8 | 14 | CASSLAGTNQPQHF | TGTGCCAGCAGCTTAGCCGGGACCAATCAGCCCCAGCATTTT
TRBJ2-5 | . | TRBD2 | TRBV10-3 | 14 | CAISLAGGQETQYF | TGTGCCATCAGTCTAGCGGGAGGGCAAGAGACCCAGTACTTC
TRBJ1-1 | . | . | TRBV10-3 | 16 | CAISEGFKGGNTEAFF | TGTGCCATCAGTGAGGGGTTTAAAGGGGGAAACACTGAAGCTTTCTTT
TRBJ1-2 | . | . | TRBV7-2 | 14 | CASSLAGPSYGYTF | TGTGCCAGCAGCTTAGCAGGGCCCAGCTATGGCTACACCTTC
TRBJ2-2 | . | . | TRBV6-6 | 15 | CASSWGAGQTGELFF | TGTGCCAGCAGTTGGGGGGCCGGGCAGACCGGGGAGCTGTTTTTT
TRBJ2-1 | . | TRBD2 | TRBV5-6 | 15 | CASSLPRLAGDEQFF | TGTGCCAGCAGCTTACCAAGACTAGCGGGTGATGAGCAGTTCTTC
TRBJ1-3 | once | TRBD1 | TRBV5-1 | 16 | CASSFGGTATGNTIYF | TGCGCCAGCAGCTTTGGCGGGACAGCGACTGGAAACACCATATATTTT
TRBJ2-2 | . | . | TRBV19 | 14 | CASSIGTSSGELFF | TGTGCCAGTAGTATCGGGACCAGCTCCGGGGAGCTGTTTTTT
TRBJ2-7 | . | TRBD1 | TRBV7-9 | 13 | CASGGTGSYEQYF | TGTGCCAGCGGGGGGACAGGTTCTTACGAGCAGTACTTC
TRBJ1-1 | . | . | TRBV5-1 | 13 | CASSLGRRTEAFF | TGCGCCAGCAGCTTGGGACGGAGGACTGAAGCTTTCTTT